The source of this TCR beta chain is a study of cytomegalovirus exposure and HLA in healthy donors. The data were produced by immunoSEQ multiplex PCR, yet TCRdb's version contains in-frame clones alone and is incomplete. The sample records approximately 160,000 clones, about 82% being singletons. Study observations and caveats: Reportedly, diagnosis of cytomegalovirus status by the classifier showed high specificity and sensitivity.

With respect to this clone: Its antigen is undetermined.

CDR3 size: 14 residues. After removal of 5 bases from V and 5 bases from J, the junction contained 5 bases not matched to a gene. Germline values: CDR1 MNHEY, CDR2 SVGAGI. The sample taken for sequencing was PBMCs. The sequence was collected from a man aged 25-45 years in good health and CMV-seropositive. The chain employs TRBV6-5 and TRBJ1-1; the match to TRBD1 covers 10 bases. The DNA of the CDR3 is TGTGCCAGCAGTCAGACAGGGGGCCGAACTGAAGCTTTCTTT. It codes for CASSQTGGRTEAFF.